These 31 T cell receptor beta chains came from one sample sequenced in a study of vaccination effects on CD4 cells after COVID-19 (dated by TCRdb to between 2021 and 2022). The antigens of these receptors remain unknown. In the ViraFEST assay, PBMC were stimulated with viral peptide pools, and antigen-specific CD4+ T cell clonotypes were then identified by expansion using TCR sequencing. After about 9 days of culture, CD4+ T cells were isolated with the EasySep CD4+ T cell isolation kit. PCR-confirmed SARS-CoV-2 infection had occurred in convalescent patients between March and December 2020, before the Alpha, Beta and Delta variants emerged in the United States. Receptor libraries were prepared by the immunoSEQ multiplex PCR assay. TCRdb carries this immuneACCESS record with in-frame sequences only. Its versions omit some clonotypes, under half of them owing to an unresolved V gene in the studies checked, with the rest unexplained. The sample profile shows about 24,000 clones; around 76% of them were found once. The top ten clones comprise around a sixth of the sample.

The sample consisted of CD4+ T cells from PBMCs cultured with SARS-CoV-2 spike peptides, taken before COVID-19 vaccination. The sample's cell subset or site label, in plain terms: SARS-CoV-2 spike overlapping peptide pool stimulation. These receptors were obtained from a human donor who had a prior SARS-CoV-2 infection.

This chain joins TRBV6-4 and TRBJ1-2; D possibly corresponds to TRBD1 (6 bases). Germline V lookup: CDR1 MRHNA, CDR2 SNTAGT. The CDR3 is 15 residues long. V was trimmed by 6 bases and J by 2 bases, leaving 16 bases between them. The CDR3 region is CASSPGHGLNYGYTF. The CDR3 DNA sequence: TGTGCCAGCAGCCCGGGACACGGACTAAACTATGGCTACACCTTC.

This clone turned up a few times. The chain employs TRBV13 and TRBJ2-1, with 11 nucleotides matching TRBD2. CDR1 PRHDT and CDR2 FYEKMQ come from the germline V gene (reference sequence). The CDR3 loop spans 15 amino acids. The V and J ends lost 5 bases and 7 bases, in that order; junction bases with no gene match: 7. CDR3 protein: CASSPGLAGGNEQFF. The CDR3 bases are TGTGCCAGCAGCCCCGGGCTAGCGGGAGGAAATGAGCAGTTCTTC.

The CDR3 bases are TGTGCCAGCTCACCACGGCGGGTCTCTGGAAACACCATATATTTT. It specifies CASSPRRVSGNTIYF. The chain uses TRBV18 and TRBJ1-3, with D uncertain. From germline, CDR1 is KGHSH and CDR2 LQKENI. The V end was cut by 1 base, the J end by 0 bases, with 7 bases between. This CDR3 region has 15 residues.

The rearrangement joins TRBV5-1 to TRBJ2-5; unclear D gene. The V gene lost 4 bases and the J gene lost 2 bases, with 15 bases spanning the gap. Germline V CDR1 and CDR2: SGHRS, YFSETQ. The CDR3 runs to 15 residues. DNA of the CDR3: TGCGCCAGCAGCCGTGTCGGATTAGTACAAGAGACCCAGTACTTC. Translation gives CASSRVGLVQETQYF.

V and J are TRBV20-1 and TRBJ2-3; D is undetermined. The germline V gene encodes CDR1 DFQATT and CDR2 SNEGSKA (reference sequence). The CDR3 has 13 amino acids. The germline V and J ends were trimmed by 3 bases and 2 bases, with 9 bases remaining between them. CDR3 DNA sequence: TGCAGTGCTAGTGTGGGGTCCACAGATACGCAGTATTTT. It encodes CSASVGSTDTQYF.

The CDR3 region is CASGRGQGTTFF. The CDR3 region has the DNA TGTGCCAGCGGCCGGGGCCAGGGGACAACTTTCTTT. The V and J genes are TRBV12-3 or TRBV12-4 and TRBJ1-1, with D possibly matching TRBD1 (6 bases). The CDR3 is made up of 12 amino acids. Trimming pared 8 bases from V and 12 bases from J, leaving 19 bases between.

This clone was detected once. The chain recombines TRBV5-4 with TRBJ2-3, with 10 bases that match TRBD1. Germline V CDR1 and CDR2: SGHNT, YYREEE (reference sequence). CDR3 length equals 16 residues. V was pared by 0 bases and J by 4 bases, with 5 bases of the junction left unmatched. The CDR3 protein is CASSLGGTGVADTQYF. CDR3 coding DNA: TGTGCCAGCAGCTTGGGCGGGACAGGGGTCGCAGATACGCAGTATTTT.

This chain links TRBV2 with TRBJ1-2; D is unresolved. The CDR3 covers 14 residues. Germline CDR1 SNHLY, CDR2 FYNNEI. V was shortened by 3 bases and J by 5 bases, with 13 bases between the two germline ends. In nucleotides, the CDR3 is TGTGCCAGCAGTGAGGAGGGAACGGGGTATGGCTACACCTTC. Amino acids: CASSEEGTGYGYTF.

This clone was seen once. The CDR3 region is CASSSLPGRYEQYF. CDR3 bases: TGCGCCAGCAGCTCCCTTCCCGGGAGATACGAGCAGTACTTC. The chain recombines TRBV5-1 with TRBJ2-7, with D possibly TRBD2 on 6 matching bases. Trimming removed 3 bases from V and 4 bases from J, with 14 bases in between. From germline, CDR1 is SGHRS and CDR2 YFSETQ. This CDR3 is 14 amino acids long.

DNA of the CDR3: TGCGCCAGCAGTCAATCGCCGTCGGGGGGCGGGCGGGACACTGAAGCTTTCTTT. This encodes CASSQSPSGGGRDTEAFF. The V call is TRBV23-1, the J call TRBJ1-1; maybe TRBD1 (6 bases). TRBV23-1 has ORF status, its function being uncertain. The germline V and J ends were trimmed by 0 bases and 3 bases, with 20 bases remaining between them. This CDR3 region has 18 residues.

This clone appeared once. CDR3 sequence: CASSLRRGETDTQYF. In nucleotides, the CDR3 is TGTGCCAGCAGCTTAAGGCGGGGGGAGACAGATACGCAGTATTTT. The chain carries TRBV7-2 and TRBJ2-3, with 8 bases aligning to TRBD2. The V gene end was trimmed by 2 bases and the J gene end by 3 bases; junction bases not matched to a gene: 4. The CDR3 length is 15 residues. The germline gives CDR1 SGHTA, CDR2 FQGNSA.

The sample holds one count of this clone. This sequence joins TRBV5-4 and TRBJ2-3; tentatively, D is TRBD2 (6 bases). The CDR3 consists of 15 residues. Between the trimmed V and J ends, which lost 4 bases and 1 base, there was a span of 13 bases. Germline V lookup: CDR1 SGHNT, CDR2 YYREEE (reference sequence). CDR3 region: CASSVSWGGTDTQYF. Written as DNA, the CDR3 is TGTGCCAGCAGCGTTTCGTGGGGGGGCACAGATACGCAGTATTTT.

This clone was detected a few times. The rearrangement links TRBV19 to TRBJ1-3; D remains ambiguous. Trimming pared 3 bases from V and 4 bases from J, leaving 7 bases between. The CDR3 runs 13 residues. CDR1 and CDR2 (germline): LNHDA, SQIVND (reference sequence). Written as DNA, the CDR3 is TGTGCCAGTAGTATTGGTTCCGGAAACACCATATATTTT. It yields the protein CASSIGSGNTIYF. The whole variable domain, filled in from reference TRBV19 and TRBJ1-3, reads DGGITQSPKYLFRKEGQNVTLSCEQNLNHDAMYWYRQDPGQGLRLIYYSQIVNDFQKGDIAEGYSVSREKKESFPLTVTSAQKNPTAFYLCASSIGSGNTIYFGEGSWLTVV.

The chain is built from TRBV2 and TRBJ2-7; D gene unclear. Trimming removed 3 bases from V and 7 bases from J, with 19 bases in between. Germline lookup yields CDR1 SNHLY and CDR2 FYNNEI. This CDR3 contains 15 residues. The CDR3 nucleotides read TGTGCCAGCAGTGACCGCCCCCTGGGGAATGGGGAGCAGTACTTC. Amino acid sequence: CASSDRPLGNGEQYF.

The CDR3 protein is CASSLSHRIYGYTF. CDR3 DNA: TGTGCCAGCAGCTTATCACACAGGATCTATGGCTACACCTTC. This rearrangement joins TRBV7-8 to TRBJ1-2; D might be TRBD1 (5 bases). Germline-derived CDR1 and CDR2 are SGHVS and FQNEAQ. The length of the CDR3 is 14 residues. V was cut by 2 bases and J by 4 bases, with 11 bases left in between.

The genes are TRBV5-1 and TRBJ2-3, with 8 positions matching TRBD1. CDR1 and CDR2 from the germline V gene are SGHRS and YFSETQ. This CDR3 has 15 amino acids. V lost 4 bases to trimming and J lost 5 bases; unmatched junction nucleotides: 9. The CDR3 is CASSRQGQEIDTQYF. The CDR3 region has the DNA TGCGCCAGCAGCCGCCAGGGACAGGAGATAGATACGCAGTATTTT.

This clone was observed at least ten times. V is TRBV5-4 and J is TRBJ1-1; D is unclear. V was cut by 6 bases and J by 1 base, with 4 bases left in between. In germline, CDR1 is SGHNT, CDR2 YYREEE (reference sequence). The CDR3 has 11 residues. Here the CDR3 reads CASIWNTEAFF. CDR3 in DNA: TGTGCCAGCATATGGAACACTGAAGCTTTCTTT.

The V gene is TRBV18, the J gene TRBJ2-3, with D possibly being TRBD1 or TRBD2 (5 bases each). The V end lost 5 bases, the J end lost 5 bases, and 8 bases lay between the germline ends. The CDR3 extends over 12 amino acids. The germline V gene has CDR1 KGHSH and CDR2 LQKENI. CDR3 nucleotides: TGTGCCAGCTCAAGAGGGGTAGATACGCAGTATTTT. Amino acid sequence: CASSRGVDTQYF.

V and J are TRBV6-5 and TRBJ2-1; D may correspond to TRBD1 or TRBD2 (6 bases each). Germline CDR1 is MNHEY and CDR2 is SVGAGI. V was cut by 6 bases and J by 7 bases, with 16 bases left in between. This CDR3 is 14 amino acids long. The CDR3: CASRSPGAANEQFF. The CDR3 nucleotides are TGTGCCAGCAGGAGCCCGGGGGCGGCGAATGAGCAGTTCTTC.

The chain employs TRBV18 and TRBJ1-4, with D hard to call. The CDR3 consists of 17 residues. Trimming shortened V by 3 bases and J by 4 bases, and 18 bases separated the two germline ends. The germline gives CDR1 KGHSH, CDR2 LQKENI. Here the CDR3 reads CASSPLQVRRNNEKLFF. The CDR3 DNA reads as TGTGCCAGCTCACCTTTGCAGGTTCGGCGGAATAATGAAAAACTGTTTTTT.

J is TRBJ2-2 and V is TRBV7-6; D is perhaps TRBD2 (5 bases). The length of the CDR3 is 14 residues. Germline CDR1 is SGHVS and CDR2 is FNYEAQ. The V end was cut by 5 bases, the J end by 4 bases, with 11 bases between. The CDR3 spells CASSEGWGTGELFF. DNA for the CDR3: TGTGCCAGCAGCGAGGGTTGGGGCACCGGGGAGCTGTTTTTT.

CDR3 nucleotide sequence: TGTGCCAGTAGCCCTAACAGGGTCGCGTTCTACGAGCAGTACTTC. Translation: CASSPNRVAFYEQYF. The chain is built from TRBV19 and TRBJ2-7, with D possibly matching TRBD1 (6 bases). The CDR3 spans 15 residues. V lost 6 bases, J lost 3 bases, and 18 bases lay in between. Germline values: CDR1 LNHDA, CDR2 SQIVND (reference sequence).

This chain uses TRBV18 with TRBJ1-2; perhaps TRBD1 as D (5 bases). Germline V gene data show CDR1 as KGHSH and CDR2 as LQKENI. Trimming pared 2 bases from V and 7 bases from J, leaving 8 bases between. There are 12 residues in the CDR3. CDR3 sequence reads: CASSPGTAGYTF. DNA of the CDR3: TGTGCCAGCTCACCAGGGACCGCTGGCTACACCTTC.

The chain has TRBV15 and TRBJ2-1; 9 bases map to TRBD2. V shed 1 base and J 10 bases; nucleotides not matched to a gene: 2. Germline lookup yields CDR1 LNHNV and CDR2 YYDKDF (reference sequence). The CDR3 loop spans 13 amino acids. The CDR3 DNA follows: TGTGCCACCAGCAGAGGGGGACTAGCCGAGCAGTTCTTC. As protein: CATSRGGLAEQFF.

The chain carries TRBV15 and TRBJ2-5, with D possibly TRBD2 on 5 matching bases. The germline V gene has CDR1 LNHNV and CDR2 YYDKDF (reference sequence). There are 16 residues in the CDR3. V lost 0 bases to trimming and J lost 5 bases, with 16 bases between them. The CDR3 DNA sequence: TGTGCCACCAGCAGAGATCGGATGGGGTCGGGGGAGACCCAGTACTTC. Amino acid sequence: CATSRDRMGSGETQYF. Together with reference TRBV15 and TRBJ2-5, the CDR3 gives the full variable domain: DAMVIQNPRYQVTQFGKPVTLSCSQTLNHNVMYWYQQKSSQAPKLLFHYYDKDFNNEADTPDNFQSRRPNTSFCFLDIRSPGLGDTAMYLCATSRDRMGSGETQYFGPGTRLLVL.

This chain joins TRBV16 and TRBJ1-1; no clear D. The V end lost 3 bases, the J end lost 6 bases, and 11 bases lay between the germline ends. Germline CDR1 and CDR2: KGHSY and FQNENV. This CDR3 contains 13 residues. CDR3 in DNA: TGTGCCAGCAGCCATGAGCTTACAGCTGAAGCTTTCTTT. This encodes CASSHELTAEAFF.

V gene TRBV2 combines with J gene TRBJ2-2, with TRBD1 identical over 7 bases. This CDR3 has 15 residues. The V gene end was trimmed by 6 bases and the J gene end by 6 bases; junction bases not matched to a gene: 10. Per the germline V gene, CDR1 is SNHLY and CDR2 is FYNNEI. CDR3 in amino acids: CASSNDRAVAGELFF. CDR3 DNA: TGTGCCAGCAGCAACGACAGGGCTGTTGCCGGGGAGCTGTTTTTT.

The chain recombines TRBV24-1 with TRBJ2-1; TRBD1 might be the D (6 bases). This CDR3 comprises 15 residues. Germline-derived CDR1 and CDR2 are KGHDR and SFDVKD. Trimming removed 4 bases from V and 8 bases from J, with 17 bases in between. CDR3 nucleotide sequence: TGTGCCACCAGTGACTCCGGGACATTCATTGATGAGCAGTTCTTC. Protein product: CATSDSGTFIDEQFF.

This rearrangement joins TRBV3-1 (or the pseudogene TRBV3-2) to TRBJ1-2; 7 bases agree with TRBD1. Germline V CDR1 and CDR2: LGHDT, YNNKEL (reference sequence). V trimming: 5 bases; J trimming: 8 bases; junction bases outside the gene matches: 5. The length of the CDR3 is 12 residues. The DNA of the CDR3 is TGTGCCAGCAGCGTACGACAGGGAGGCTACACCTTC. Protein product: CASSVRQGGYTF.

The rearrangement uses TRBV25-1 and TRBJ2-1, with TRBD2 matching over 9 bases. CDR3 length equals 16 residues. CDR1 and CDR2 from the germline V gene are MGHDK and SYGVNS. J gave up 2 bases and V 3 bases, and 5 bases lay outside the gene matches. In DNA, the CDR3 is TGTGCCAGCAGTGATGCAAGACTAGCGGCCTACAATGAGCAGTTCTTC. Its translation is CASSDARLAAYNEQFF.

J is TRBJ2-3 and V is TRBV7-9; TRBD2 matches 14 bases. The CDR3 has 15 amino acids. The V and J ends lost 8 bases and 8 bases, in that order; junction bases with no gene match: 9. Germline CDR1 and CDR2: SEHNR and FQNEAQ (reference sequence). The CDR3 coding sequence is TGTGCCAGCCAGGGGACTAGCGGGAGACGAGCTACGCAGTATTTT. Protein: CASQGTSGRRATQYF.